This T cell receptor beta chain was recovered during a study of PD-1 blockade in classical Hodgkin lymphoma. Each patient's relapse followed autologous stem cell transplantation, and brentuximab vedotin exposure varied. Best overall response was complete response, partial response or progressive disease in these relapsed/refractory classical Hodgkin lymphoma patients. Produced via immunoSEQ multiplex PCR; TCRdb's table is partial and in-frame only. The sample consists of about 100,000 clones, around 89% of them appearing once. Germline V gene sequence: CDR1 MNHNY, CDR2 SVGAGI (reference sequence). Trimming left V 0 bases short and J 8 bases short, with 19 bases between. The CDR3 runs to 16 residues.

Sequencing was performed on peripheral blood mononuclear cells (PBMCs), taken before the second cycle of nivolumab. The chain is built from TRBV6-6 and TRBJ1-2, with D perhaps matching TRBD1 (5 bases). The source is a human donor with classical Hodgkin lymphoma. CDR3 DNA: TGTGCCAGCAGTTACTCTGCCGGGGCTGCGGGTGAAGGCTACACCTTC. Translating gives CASSYSAGAAGEGYTF.